The clone carrying this T cell receptor (beta chain) was observed many times. Its matching antigen is unknown. This entry belongs to a study of glioma-infiltrating T cells. Findings of the study overall: Tissue and blood shared very few CDR3 sequences.

TCR alpha and beta CDR3 regions were amplified from RNA using iRepertoire nested multiplex PCR. TCRdb reprocessed the multiplex PCR reads via MiXCR and lists one record per CDR3 protein. The table has about 89,000 distinct CDR3 sequences, 20% to 25% seen once; the top ten hold 6.7%. CDR3 size: 13 residues. Trimming pared 3 bases from V and 2 bases from J, leaving 7 bases between. Germline assignment: CDR1 SGHNT and CDR2 YYREEE (reference sequence). The sample taken for sequencing was glioma tissue, nonneoplastic brain tissue, or PBMCs (not recorded which). This clonotype was obtained from a human donor with low-grade glioma or glioblastoma, undergoing nonglioma brain surgery, or in good health (not recorded which). This sequence joins TRBV5-4 and TRBJ2-3, with unresolved D. The CDR3 region is CASSWGPTDTQYF. CDR3 bases: TGTGCCAGCAGCTGGGGTCCCACAGATACGCAGTATTTT.